The TCR beta chain under discussion was sequenced for a study of shared T cell receptors in the human thymus. The CDR3 is 16 amino acids. CDR1 LNHDA and CDR2 SQIVND come from the germline V gene (reference sequence). The junction had 5 bases not matched to a gene; V was cut back by 2 bases and J by 2 bases. Sequencing used immunoSEQ multiplex PCR; TCRdb keeps in-frame clones, though not all of them. The sample consists of approximately 580,000 clones, around 82% of them appearing once. The same specimen was also included in a second study, on human thymus T cells. That paper states: Thymic tissue was derived from resections collected during corrective heart surgery. Unrelated individuals were reported by related research to share highly overlapping thymic repertoires.

The chain recombines TRBV19 with TRBJ2-2; 7 bases align to TRBD1. Sample: thymocytes. This sequence was found in a boy in the first two years of life with a congenital heart defect. This chain's CDR3 is CASSITRQGNTGELFF. In nucleotides, the CDR3 is TGTGCCAGTAGTATAACGAGACAGGGAAACACCGGGGAGCTGTTTTTT.